These 2 T cell receptor beta chains were all obtained from the same sample, sequenced in a study of tissue T cells after allogeneic stem cell transplantation. Sequenced by immunoSEQ multiplex PCR; TCRdb stores in-frame clones only, minus some. The data contain more than 5,000 clones, approximately 45% of them singletons. The sample's time point: mouse harvest day 7 after allogeneic transplant. Tail vein injection delivered 10^7 T-cell-depleted bone marrow cells and 10^6 splenic CD5+ T cells. Input material: gut tissue. These receptors were obtained from a female BALB/c mouse given C57BL/6 T cells with graft-versus-host disease after an allogeneic hematopoietic cell transplant.

Worth noting for this clone: Genes and germline are mouse. The sequence runs out 1 residue before the end of the CDR3; the remainder is reconstructed from the germline J gene. The J gene is TRBJ1-1, the V gene TRBV26; possible D gene TRBD1, 5 bases. This CDR3 is built from 13 residues. V was shortened by 5 bases and J by 1 base, with 8 bases between the two germline ends. From germline, CDR1 is KGHPV and CDR2 FQNQEV (reference sequence). The CDR3 sequence: CASSRGGNTEVFF. Partial CDR3 DNA: TGTGCCAGCAGTAGGGGAGGGAACACAGAAGTCTTC.

Concerning this clone itself: Each gene name is a mouse one. The CDR3 end falls 1 residue outside the read, so it is completed with the germline J gene. J is TRBJ1-2 and V is TRBV13-2; D remains ambiguous. Germline loops: CDR1 NNHNN, CDR2 SYGAGS (reference sequence). V shed 3 bases and J shed 2 bases, with 8 bases lying between them. The CDR3 is 13 amino acids. Partial CDR3 DNA: TGTGCCAGCGGTGTTCTCGACAACTCCGACTACACC. This sequence encodes CASGVLDNSDYT. The entire CDR3 protein reads CASGVLDNSDYTF.